What follows are 2 T cell receptor beta chains derived from one specimen sequenced in a study of tumor and adjacent non-tumor tissue in lung cancer (dated by TCRdb to between 2018 and 2020). Receptor libraries were prepared by multiplex PCR. TCRdb shows the sequencer as Illumina HiSeq 2500. TCRbeta libraries were built by three rounds of nested PCR using primers (Table S4), following protocols modified from ARM-PCR. TCRdb reanalyzed the raw reads on its own, using fastp at Q25 for trimming and MiXCR for clone calling, and kept in-frame beta chains. Entries that share a CDR3 protein sequence are merged under the most common genes and DNA. The sample has 200,000 or so distinct CDR3 sequences on record, approximately 74% of them singletons. The ten biggest clones cover around 27% of the sample. RNA was isolated from bulk unsorted tissue, and RNA quality was assessed with a NanoDrop ND-1000 and an Agilent 2100.

Specimen: lung tumor tissue. These receptors all come from a man aged 60 to 69 with non-small cell lung cancer.

This clonotype was found many times. This sequence joins TRBV6-2 or TRBV6-3 and TRBJ2-7, with 10 bases lining up with TRBD2. The CDR3 loop spans 15 amino acids. Germline V gives CDR1 MNHEY, CDR2 SVGEGT. V was clipped by 5 bases and J by 4 bases; unmatched bases: 8. CDR3 DNA sequence: TGTGCCAGCAGTGATCCTAGCGGGAGTTCTTACGAGCAGTACTTC. Its translation: CASSDPSGSSYEQYF.

The chain joins TRBV20-1 to TRBJ2-1; TRBD1 is a possible D gene (6 bases). The CDR3 loop spans 15 amino acids. The V gene lost 5 bases and the J gene lost 4 bases, with 18 bases spanning the gap. CDR1 is DFQATT and CDR2 is SNEGSKA in the germline V gene (reference sequence). The CDR3 sequence is CSAAVYRAPYNEQFF. The CDR3 DNA reads as TGCAGTGCTGCTGTGTACAGGGCCCCTTACAATGAGCAGTTCTTC.